The 8 T cell receptor beta chains reported below all come from one sample, sequenced in a study of beta chain features in type 1 diabetes. cDNA synthesis used the whole RNA isolate, giving expressed TCRB sequences. Produced via immunoSEQ multiplex PCR; TCRdb's table is partial and in-frame only. The sample has about 620,000 clones, roughly a sixth seen once. The sample taken for sequencing was naive CD4+ T cells from blood. Every receptor here comes from a man aged 18 to 35 in good health.

The CDR3 here is CASSSPTSGTDTQYF. CDR3 in DNA: TGTGCCAGCAGCTCCCCGACTAGCGGCACAGATACGCAGTATTTT. The gene calls are TRBV9 and TRBJ2-3; 8 bases map to TRBD2. V dropped 4 bases and J dropped 1; count of bases not matched to a gene: 5. CDR3 length equals 15 residues. Per the germline V gene, CDR1 is SGDLS and CDR2 is YYNGEE.

In its sample, this clone was seen a few times. The chain recombines TRBV5-1 with TRBJ2-7, with a weak D call TRBD1 (6 bases). The CDR3 runs 13 residues. The germline V gene encodes CDR1 SGHRS and CDR2 YFSETQ. Trimming pared 4 bases from V and 4 bases from J, leaving 12 bases between. The CDR3 nucleotides are TGCGCCAGCAGCCAAGGGACAATGTACGAGCAGTACTTC. It is translated as CASSQGTMYEQYF.

This clone was seen a handful of times. This chain uses TRBV5-1 with TRBJ2-5; TRBD1 aligns across 7 bases. CDR1 and CDR2 (germline): SGHRS, YFSETQ. The CDR3 contains 13 residues. The V gene end was trimmed by 4 bases and the J gene end by 5 bases; junction bases not matched to a gene: 5. In nucleotides, the CDR3 is TGCGCCAGCAGCCGAGGGACAGCTGAGACCCAGTACTTC. Translated, it gives CASSRGTAETQYF.

This clone has a handful of counts. The chain uses TRBV27 and TRBJ2-7; tentative D call: TRBD1 (6 bases). The length of the CDR3 is 14 residues. CDR1 is MNHEY, CDR2 SMNVEV, per germline (reference sequence). The V and J ends lost 5 bases and 0 bases respectively, with 11 bases between them. This CDR3 reads CASSTGLSSYEQYF. The CDR3, as DNA: TGTGCCAGCAGTACAGGGCTTAGCTCCTACGAGCAGTACTTC.

The sample holds a few counts of this clone. The chain is built from TRBV7-9 and TRBJ2-2, with D tentatively TRBD1 or TRBD2 (5 bases each). V lost 5 bases to trimming and J lost 3 bases, with 10 bases between them. The germline V gene encodes CDR1 SEHNR and CDR2 FQNEAQ (reference sequence). The CDR3 spans 14 residues. Here the CDR3 DNA reads TGTGCCAGCAGCCGGGACGGAGACACCGGGGAGCTGTTTTTT. Its protein product is CASSRDGDTGELFF.

The rearrangement uses TRBV5-4 and TRBJ1-5, with 9 nucleotides matching TRBD1. The CDR3 length is 16 residues. V lost 5 bases, J lost 3 bases, and 9 bases stayed unmatched. CDR1 and CDR2 (germline): SGHNT, YYREEE (reference sequence). Written as DNA, the CDR3 is TGTGCCAGCAGTTACCGGGGACAGGGACCCAATCAGCCCCAGCATTTT. This codes for CASSYRGQGPNQPQHF.

This clone has only a few counts. V and J are TRBV7-2 and TRBJ2-6; 7 positions match TRBD1. Trimming took 2 bases from V and 1 from J; bases not matched to a gene: 11. Germline CDR1 SGHTA, CDR2 FQGNSA. The CDR3 runs 19 residues. The CDR3 coding sequence is TGTGCCAGCAGCTTATGGACAGGATTAATCTTGTCTGGGGCCAACGTCCTGACTTTC. Translated: CASSLWTGLILSGANVLTF. Supplemented by reference TRBV7-2 and TRBJ2-6, the full variable domain reads GAGVSQSPSNKVTEKGKDVELRCDPISGHTALYWYRQSLGQGLEFLIYFQGNSAPDKSGLPSDRFSAERTGGSVSTLTIQRTQQEDSAVYLCASSLWTGLILSGANVLTFGAGSRLTVL.

CDR3 nucleotide sequence: TGCAGTGCTAGGTGGTACAATGAGCAGTTCTTC. Protein sequence: CSARWYNEQFF. V gene TRBV20-1 combines with J gene TRBJ2-1; D not certain. V lost 3 bases and J 4 bases, leaving 4 bases between the germline ends. The CDR3 runs 11 residues. Germline assignment: CDR1 DFQATT and CDR2 SNEGSKA (reference sequence).